The entry below describes one TCR beta chain. This clone was seen a few times. Its antigen is still unknown. No much larger clone exists at a distance of one base, and base qualities are not known. The study tested focal radiation therapy combined with CTLA-4 blockade (ipilimumab) in patients with chemo-refractory metastatic non-small-cell lung cancer. The library was produced with the immunoSEQ multiplex PCR assay. TCRdb took over this immuneACCESS table, retaining in-frame rearrangements with V and J assigned. Such tables are incomplete; in checked studies, under half of the missing clones stem from an unresolved V gene, and the remainder is unexplained. Within this sample are some 34,000 clones, with roughly 72% of them counted one time only. The top ten constitute roughly 11% of the sample. CDR1 and CDR2, per the germline V gene (reference sequence), are MNHNY and SVGAGI. The CDR3 runs 16 amino acids, cysteine and phenylalanine included. The kept DNA is CDR3 alone, 48 bases in frame from the first base. V is cut by 0 bases and J by 3 bases, and the space between the germline ends is 12 bases.

This sample was included in a study of radiotherapy plus CTLA-4 blockade in lung cancer (dated by TCRdb to the late 2010s). For context, the study as a whole: Among the enrolled patients, 15% to 20% had an objective response, and 31% reached disease control. General study outcomes and caveats: After treatment with radiotherapy and ipilimumab, TCR clones that originated in tumors expanded in peripheral blood. The strongest predictors of response, as reported, were early dynamic changes in blood T cell clones along with a rise in serum interferon-beta after radiation.

Rearrangement joined TRBV6-6 to TRBJ1-5, with the identity of the D gene unclear. This specimen consisted of peripheral blood, obtained from a patient treated with radiotherapy plus ipilimumab. This receptor was identified in a human donor with non-small cell lung cancer who had stable disease on radiotherapy plus ipilimumab. The nucleotide sequence reads TGTGCCAGCAGTTACTCGCTGGGAGGGTCCAATCAGCCCCAGCATTTT. It specifies CASSYSLGGSNQPQHF.